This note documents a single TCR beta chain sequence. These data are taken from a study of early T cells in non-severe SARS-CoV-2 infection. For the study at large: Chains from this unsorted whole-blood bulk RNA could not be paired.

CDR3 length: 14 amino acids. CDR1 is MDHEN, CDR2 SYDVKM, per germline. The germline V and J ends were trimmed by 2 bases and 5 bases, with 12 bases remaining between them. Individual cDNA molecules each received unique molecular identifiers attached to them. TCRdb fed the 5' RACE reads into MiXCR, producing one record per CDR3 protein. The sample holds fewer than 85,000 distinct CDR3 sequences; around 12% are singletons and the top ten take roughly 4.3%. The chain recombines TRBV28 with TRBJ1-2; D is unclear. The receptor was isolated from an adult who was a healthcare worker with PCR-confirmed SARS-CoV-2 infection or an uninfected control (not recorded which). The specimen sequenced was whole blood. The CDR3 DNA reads TGTGCCAGCAGTTTACTAGAGGGAGGGTATGGCTACACCTTC. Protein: CASSLLEGGYGYTF.